This record concerns one T cell receptor (beta chain) sequence. Which antigen it targets is not known. Per-base quality was not reported, and no clone a single base away is much larger than it. These data are taken from a study of cytomegalovirus exposure and HLA in healthy donors (dated by TCRdb to about 2017). With respect to the entire study: An earlier analysis of approximately 550 of the donors reported 250 to 300 Gb of sequence data and some 120 million unique TCR beta sequences from about 200 million T cells. About 280 gigabases of sequencing data and approximately 85 million unique TCR sequences were included in an early release covering under 650 HLA-typed donors. The genetic ancestry cluster associated with self-reported Caucasian donors included around 76% of the roughly 400 genotyped donors. The study aimed to test whether signatures of past pathogen exposure could be identified by cataloging public T cell receptors. Using immunosequencing, the study profiled T cell repertoires from approximately 700 subjects and related those repertoires to cytomegalovirus serostatus. Besides the first cohort of under 700 subjects, a separate validation cohort made up of over 95 different subjects was used. To predict cytomegalovirus infection status, the study brought together high-throughput TCR immunosequencing, statistical association of individual TCRs with disease status, and machine learning. To study patterns of TCR occurrence, a later analysis re-analyzed previously published TCR beta repertoires from several hundred donors and added high-resolution HLA genotyping. Rather than drawing on any new phenotypic data, the later analysis identified candidate immune exposures from TCR beta sequences and the way those sequences occurred across donors. In an earlier analysis of over 550 of the donors, high-throughput TCR beta sequencing was used to judge whether each TCR beta V gene segment behaved as functional or pseudogenic. Donor age, sex, ethnicity and CMV serostatus were collected together with the repertoire data. In a later genetic analysis, genome-wide SNP genotypes for about 65% of the roughly 700 donors were used, and that subset was treated as a discovery cohort. All discovery cohort repertoires had been generated on a single sequencing platform. HLA typing included class I and class II loci at four-digit resolution. The number of typed donors differed by locus: about 620-640 for A, B, C, DRB1 and DQB1; 522 for DQA1; approximately 600 for DPA1; and some 430 for DPB1. Because of strong linkage in the cohort, 5 or 6 DR-DQ haplotypes were treated as single units for association and clustering. On average, about 240,000 unique TCR beta nucleotide sequences were sequenced per donor among 398 genotyped donors of the cohort, with roughly 18% of those sequences being non-productive.

V is shortened by 7 bases, J by 4 bases, and the region joining them spans 25 bases. Sequences SNHLY (CDR1) and FYNNEI (CDR2) are obtained from the germline V gene. Counted from cysteine to phenylalanine, this CDR3 has 17 amino acids. The kept DNA is CDR3 alone, 51 bases in frame from the first base. The library was obtained by the immunoSEQ multiplex PCR assay. A mixture of 60 forward primers for TCR Vbeta segments and 13 reverse primers for TCR Jbeta segments was used in the multiplex PCR. The CDR3 region of rearranged TCR beta genes was amplified from genomic DNA with a multiplex PCR assay. The amplified TCR beta libraries were sequenced on the Illumina HiSeq System as 87-base-pair reads. Per the original workflow: A later analysis tallied tens of millions of unique TCR beta chains across the 700 or so repertoires, and 10 million to 11 million of those chains were shared by two or more donors. Raw reads were error-corrected and collapsed into unique sequences with a nearest-neighbor algorithm that merged closely related sequences to remove PCR and sequencing errors. CDR3 sequences were aligned to IMGT reference sequences to assign V, D and J gene segments. For a sequence to be retained, at least a six-nucleotide match to both a V gene segment and a J gene segment was required. A rearrangement was called productive if the CDR3 had no stop codons and remained in frame with V and J, and every other rearrangement was called non-productive. CDR3 was defined according to IMGT convention as the region running from the second conserved V-encoded cysteine to the conserved J-encoded phenylalanine. The earlier analysis of about 620 of the donors excluded sequences that lacked an unambiguous match to a single V gene segment. An earlier analysis of fewer than 750 of the donors called V segments functional above 56.7% productive rearrangements and segregating when the between-donor standard deviation exceeded 5%. A statistical classification framework was built for diagnosing cytomegalovirus status from the catalog of TCR beta chain sequences. In a later analysis, V and J genes were assigned by comparing TCR nucleotide sequences against IMGT/GENE-DB human TR gene sequences. Using the TCRdist pipeline, a later analysis assigned CDR3 sequences along with most-parsimonious VDJ recombination scenarios. In a later analysis, each TCR beta chain was defined by its CDR3 amino acid sequence together with its V-gene family, and reads without a unique V-gene family were excluded. In a later analysis, some 600 highly shared, low-generation-probability nucleotide sequences were removed to address suspected cross-contamination and a sequencing artifact. A later analysis calculated a clonal expansion index for each public chain from normalized within-repertoire ranks of inferred template counts. Generation probabilities in a later analysis came from a VDJ recombination model fitted to out-of-frame rearrangements, and those results were checked against IGoR. In a later analysis, hypergeometric tests were used to score TCR-TCR, TCR-HLA and TCR-CMV co-occurrence, with a repertoire-size bias correction applied to TCR pairs. In a later analysis, false discovery rates were estimated by permuting HLA or CMV assignments 20 times. In a later analysis, co-occurring TCRs were grouped using DBSCAN, and TCRdist sequence similarity was added for clustering within HLA-allele-positive subsets. Repertoires with fewer than 30,000 or more than 120,000 public chains were left out of co-occurrence clustering, as were about 5 repertoires with anomalous nucleotide sharing. TCRdb limited this immuneACCESS table to in-frame rearrangements with V and J called. A share of clones is missing; checked studies link under half to unresolved V genes, and the rest is unexplained. Clonal size and the V and J genes are those of that table, whereas D and trimming came from the DNA. The sample has a few hundred thousand clones on record, roughly 80% of them singletons. Jointly, the top ten make up about 3.1% of the sample.

The investigation overall reported the following: The study gave a list of 150 to 200 TCR beta chains associated with cytomegalovirus. Because counts were too low, seventeen rarely observed V segments, including chromosome 9 orphons, were excluded from the earlier analysis of 587 of the donors. According to a later analysis, TCR association rates differed among HLA loci, with DRB1 alleles showing the most associated TCRs and HLA-C alleles showing the fewest. Several of the top co-occurrence clusters appeared to be linked to parvovirus B19, influenza, CMV and Epstein-Barr virus, according to a later analysis. In a later analysis, HLA-associated TCR beta chains were found to be more clonally expanded and to have lower generation probabilities than equally common non-associated chains. According to a later analysis, most CMV-associated TCR beta chains appeared to be HLA-restricted, and the HLA associations seemed to be driven largely by CMV exposure. In a later analysis, about 17,000 TCR beta sequences were associated with specific HLA alleles at a false discovery rate of 0.05. In an earlier analysis of approximately 600 of the donors, most TCR beta V segments were observed in productive rearrangements about 87% or about 30% of the time, broadly matching IMGT annotations. A group of highly shared sequence variants was considered likely to be a technical artifact of the sequencing pipeline. When HLA alleles, especially DR and DQ, strongly co-occurred, TCR associations were difficult to assign to individual alleles. In a later genetic analysis, fewer N-insertions in productive TCRs were reported among donors in an Asian-associated ancestry cluster than the roughly 700-donor mean. In vitro tests confirmed that a few of the cytomegalovirus-associated TCR beta chains recognize cytomegalovirus antigens. According to the authors, the approach could potentially be generalized to other disease states and immunological phenotypes. In a later genetic analysis, a missense DCLRE1C variant was associated with V-gene and J-gene trimming of TCR beta chains, and the association was replicated in an independent cohort. The presence/absence analyses assumed that sequencing depth was roughly uniform across donors, and that assumption may not be true. A further reported finding was that TCR beta sequences accurately predicted the HLA-A and HLA-B alleles for most subjects in the first cohort. For the cohort, immune exposure information was limited to CMV serostatus. In this cohort, only TCR beta chains were sequenced, and detectable features were limited by the absence of alpha or paired-chain data. Most TCR sequences were observed very rarely across donors, whereas some public TCRs were present in many individuals. HLA typing was unavailable for some donors at each locus, so association tests used only the typed subset. Some IMGT-functional V segments, including TRBV6-2 and TRBV6-3, could not be told apart with the 87-base-pair reads, so those segments were excluded. The classifier was reported to diagnose cytomegalovirus status with high specificity and sensitivity in both the original and validation cohorts. Correlated functional status among segregating V segments might be attributable to linkage disequilibrium, but an unknown experimental factor could not be ruled out.

In total, roughly 670 healthy bone marrow donors made up the cohort. Cohort members were all nominally healthy when sampled, although unrecorded immune exposures were likely present. The donor tested CMV seronegative, placing the donor among the roughly 350 seronegative members of the cohort. A peripheral blood sample was provided by each donor, and peripheral blood mononuclear cells were used for TCR beta sequencing. The Qiagen DNeasy Blood Extraction Kit was used to extract genomic DNA from the blood cell samples. Sequencing used PBMCs. The chain couples TRBV2 to TRBJ1-1; a tentative D match to TRBD1 spans 6 bases. This TCR was sampled from a man younger than 45 in good health and CMV-seronegative. The CDR3 region has the sequence CASTPNPSGGAGTEAFF. The DNA sequence follows: TGTGCCAGCACCCCGAACCCTAGCGGGGGGGCCGGCACTGAAGCTTTCTTT.